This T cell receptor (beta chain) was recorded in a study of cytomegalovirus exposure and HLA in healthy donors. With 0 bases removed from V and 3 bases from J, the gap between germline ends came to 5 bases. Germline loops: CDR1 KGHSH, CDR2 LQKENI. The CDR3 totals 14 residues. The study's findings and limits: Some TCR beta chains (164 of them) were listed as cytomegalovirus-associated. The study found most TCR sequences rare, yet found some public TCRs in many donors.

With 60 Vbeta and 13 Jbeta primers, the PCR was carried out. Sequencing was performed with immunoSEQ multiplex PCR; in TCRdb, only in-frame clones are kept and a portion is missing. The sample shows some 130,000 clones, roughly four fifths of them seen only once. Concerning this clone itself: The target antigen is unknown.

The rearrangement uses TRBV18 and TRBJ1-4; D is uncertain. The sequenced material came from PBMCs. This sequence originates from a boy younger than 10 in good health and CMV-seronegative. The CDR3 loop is CASSPPAPNEKLFF. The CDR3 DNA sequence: TGTGCCAGCTCACCACCAGCCCCTAATGAAAAACTGTTTTTT.